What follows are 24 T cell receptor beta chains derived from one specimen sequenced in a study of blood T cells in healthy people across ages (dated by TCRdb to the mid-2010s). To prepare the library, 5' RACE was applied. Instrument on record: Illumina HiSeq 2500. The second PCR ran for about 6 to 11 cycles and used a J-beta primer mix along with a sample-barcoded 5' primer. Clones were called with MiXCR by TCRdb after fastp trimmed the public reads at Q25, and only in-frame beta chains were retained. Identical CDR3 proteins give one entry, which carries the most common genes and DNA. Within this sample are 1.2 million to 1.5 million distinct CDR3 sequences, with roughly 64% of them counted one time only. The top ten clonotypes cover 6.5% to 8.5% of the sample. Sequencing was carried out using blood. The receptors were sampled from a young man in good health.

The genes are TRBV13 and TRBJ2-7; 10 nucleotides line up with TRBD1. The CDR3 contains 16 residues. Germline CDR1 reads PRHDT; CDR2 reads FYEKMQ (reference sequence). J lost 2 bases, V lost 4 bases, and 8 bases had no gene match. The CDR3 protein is CASSSSGTGVPYEQYF. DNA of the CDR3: TGTGCCAGCAGCTCCTCCGGGACAGGGGTTCCCTACGAGCAGTACTTC.

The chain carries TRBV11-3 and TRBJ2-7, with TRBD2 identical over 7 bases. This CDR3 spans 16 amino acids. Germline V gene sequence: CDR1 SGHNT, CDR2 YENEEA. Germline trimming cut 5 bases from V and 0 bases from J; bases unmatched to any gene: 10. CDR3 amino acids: CASSPTEGGNSYEQYF. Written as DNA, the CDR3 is TGTGCCAGCAGCCCTACAGAGGGAGGGAACTCCTACGAGCAGTACTTC.

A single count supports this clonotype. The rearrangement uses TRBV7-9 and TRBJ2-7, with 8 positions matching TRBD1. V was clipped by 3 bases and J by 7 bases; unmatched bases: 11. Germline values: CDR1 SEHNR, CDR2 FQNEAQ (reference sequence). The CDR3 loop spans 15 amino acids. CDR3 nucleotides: TGTGCCAGCAGCTTTCGGACAGGGTCGATAGTTGAGCAGTACTTC. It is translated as CASSFRTGSIVEQYF.

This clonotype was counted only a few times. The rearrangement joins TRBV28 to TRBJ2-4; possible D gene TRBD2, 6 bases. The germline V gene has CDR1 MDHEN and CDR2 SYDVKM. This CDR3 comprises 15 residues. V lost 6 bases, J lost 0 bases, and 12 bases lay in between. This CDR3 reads CASSWGLQAKNIQYF. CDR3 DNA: TGTGCCAGCAGCTGGGGACTCCAAGCCAAAAACATTCAGTACTTC.

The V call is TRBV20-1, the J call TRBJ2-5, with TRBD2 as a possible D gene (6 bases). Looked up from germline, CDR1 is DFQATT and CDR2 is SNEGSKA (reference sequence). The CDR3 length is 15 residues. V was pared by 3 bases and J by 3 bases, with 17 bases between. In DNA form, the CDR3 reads TGCAGTGCTAGGGGACTGCTCGCCCCGGAAGAGACCCAGTACTTC. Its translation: CSARGLLAPEETQYF.

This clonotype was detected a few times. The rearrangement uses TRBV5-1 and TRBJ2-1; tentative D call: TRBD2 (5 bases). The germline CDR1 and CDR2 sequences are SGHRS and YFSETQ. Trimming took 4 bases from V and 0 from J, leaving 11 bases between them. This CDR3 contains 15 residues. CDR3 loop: CASSHGESSYNEQFF. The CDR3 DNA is TGCGCCAGCAGCCACGGGGAAAGCTCCTACAATGAGCAGTTCTTC.

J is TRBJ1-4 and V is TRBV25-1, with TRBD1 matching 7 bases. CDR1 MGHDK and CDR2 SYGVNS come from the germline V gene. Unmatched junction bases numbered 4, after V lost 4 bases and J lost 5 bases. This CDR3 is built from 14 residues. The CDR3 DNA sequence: TGTGCCAGCAGTGGAACAGGGGAGAATGAAAAACTGTTTTTT. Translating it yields CASSGTGENEKLFF.

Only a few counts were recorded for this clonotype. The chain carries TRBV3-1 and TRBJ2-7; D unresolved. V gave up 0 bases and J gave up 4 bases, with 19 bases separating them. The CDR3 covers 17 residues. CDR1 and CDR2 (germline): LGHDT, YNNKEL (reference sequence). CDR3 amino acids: CASSQDRSTEHPYEQYF. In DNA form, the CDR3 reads TGTGCCAGCAGCCAAGACAGGTCAACAGAACACCCTTACGAGCAGTACTTC.

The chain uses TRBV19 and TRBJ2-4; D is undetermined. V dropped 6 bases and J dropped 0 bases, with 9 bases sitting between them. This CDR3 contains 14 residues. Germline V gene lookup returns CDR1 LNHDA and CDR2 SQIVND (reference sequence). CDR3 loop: CASSTTEAKNIQYF. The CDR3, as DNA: TGTGCCAGTAGCACCACAGAAGCCAAAAACATTCAGTACTTC.

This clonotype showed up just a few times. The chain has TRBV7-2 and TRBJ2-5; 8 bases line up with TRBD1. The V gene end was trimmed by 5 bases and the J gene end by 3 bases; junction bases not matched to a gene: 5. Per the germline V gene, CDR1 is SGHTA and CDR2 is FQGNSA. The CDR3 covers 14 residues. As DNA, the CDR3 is TGTGCCAGCAGCCCCAGGGGGCGGGAAGAGACCCAGTACTTC. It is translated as CASSPRGREETQYF. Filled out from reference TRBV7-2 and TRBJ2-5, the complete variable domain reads GAGVSQSPSNKVTEKGKDVELRCDPISGHTALYWYRQSLGQGLEFLIYFQGNSAPDKSGLPSDRFSAERTGGSVSTLTIQRTQQEDSAVYLCASSPRGREETQYFGPGTRLLVL.

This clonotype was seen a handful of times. The CDR3 DNA follows: TGCGCCAGCAGCCAAGGGGGACAGGGGGACAATGAGCAGTTCTTC. Protein product: CASSQGGQGDNEQFF. The chain joins TRBV4-1 to TRBJ2-1, with 11 bases matching TRBD1. J gave up 5 bases and V 1 base, and 1 base lay outside the gene matches. Germline loops: CDR1 MGHRA, CDR2 YSYEKL. CDR3 length equals 15 residues.

This CDR3 is CASSLGPGEDEQFF. Written as DNA, the CDR3 is TGTGCCAGCAGCTTAGGGCCAGGGGAGGATGAGCAGTTCTTC. V is TRBV7-8 and J is TRBJ2-1, with D perhaps TRBD1 or TRBD2 (6 bases each). The CDR3 sequence is 14 residues long. The germline V gene encodes CDR1 SGHVS and CDR2 FQNEAQ. The germline V and J ends were trimmed by 1 base and 8 bases, with 12 bases remaining between them.

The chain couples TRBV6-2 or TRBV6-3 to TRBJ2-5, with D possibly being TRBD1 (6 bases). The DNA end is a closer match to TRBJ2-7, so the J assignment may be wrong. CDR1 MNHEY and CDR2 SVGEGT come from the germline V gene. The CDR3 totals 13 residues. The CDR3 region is CATGIGGPVEQYF. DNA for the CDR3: TGTGCCACCGGGATTGGGGGCCCCGTCGAGCAGTACTTC.

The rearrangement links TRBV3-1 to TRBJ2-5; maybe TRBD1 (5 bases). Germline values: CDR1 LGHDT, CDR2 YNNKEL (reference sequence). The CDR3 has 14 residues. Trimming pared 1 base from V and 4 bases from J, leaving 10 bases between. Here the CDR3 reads CASSQAREAETQYF. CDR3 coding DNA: TGTGCCAGCAGCCAAGCCAGGGAAGCAGAGACCCAGTACTTC.

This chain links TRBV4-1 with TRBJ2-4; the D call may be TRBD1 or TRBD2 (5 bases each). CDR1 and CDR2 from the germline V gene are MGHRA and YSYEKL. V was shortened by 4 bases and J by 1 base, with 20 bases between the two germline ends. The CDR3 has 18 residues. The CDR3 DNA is TGCGCCAGCAGCCCGCTTGGGGGACCCTCAGGGGCCAAAAACATTCAGTACTTC. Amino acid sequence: CASSPLGGPSGAKNIQYF.

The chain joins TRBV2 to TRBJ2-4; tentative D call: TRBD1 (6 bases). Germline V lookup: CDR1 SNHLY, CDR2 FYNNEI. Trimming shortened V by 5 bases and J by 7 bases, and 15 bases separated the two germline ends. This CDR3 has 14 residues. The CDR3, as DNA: TGTGCCAGCAGTACCTTGGCCAGGGGCAACATTCAGTACTTC. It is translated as CASSTLARGNIQYF. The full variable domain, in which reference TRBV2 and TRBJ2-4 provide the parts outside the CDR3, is EPEVTQTPSHQVTQMGQEVILRCVPISNHLYFYWYRQILGQKVEFLVSFYNNEISEKSEIFDDQFSVERPDGSNFTLKIRSTKLEDSAMYFCASSTLARGNIQYFGAGTRLSVL.

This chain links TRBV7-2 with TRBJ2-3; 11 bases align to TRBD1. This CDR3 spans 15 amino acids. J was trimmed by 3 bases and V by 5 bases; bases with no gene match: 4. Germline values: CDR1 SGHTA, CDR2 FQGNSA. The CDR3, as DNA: TGTGCCAGCAGCGAGGACAGGGGGCATACAGATACGCAGTATTTT. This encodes CASSEDRGHTDTQYF. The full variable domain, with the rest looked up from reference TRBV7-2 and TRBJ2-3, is GAGVSQSPSNKVTEKGKDVELRCDPISGHTALYWYRQSLGQGLEFLIYFQGNSAPDKSGLPSDRFSAERTGGSVSTLTIQRTQQEDSAVYLCASSEDRGHTDTQYFGPGTRLTVL.

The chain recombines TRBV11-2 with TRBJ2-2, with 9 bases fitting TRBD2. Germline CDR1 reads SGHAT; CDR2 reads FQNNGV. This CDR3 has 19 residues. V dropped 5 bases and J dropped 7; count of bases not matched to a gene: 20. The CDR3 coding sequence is TGTGCCAGCAGCCAAAGCTTAGGTGGCGGGAGGGCCTATATCGGGGAGCTGTTTTTT. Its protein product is CASSQSLGGGRAYIGELFF.

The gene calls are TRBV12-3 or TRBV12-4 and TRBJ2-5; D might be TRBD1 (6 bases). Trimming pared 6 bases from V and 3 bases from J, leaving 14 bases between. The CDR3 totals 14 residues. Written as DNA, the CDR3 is TGTGCCAGCAGAAACCGACAGGATAAAGAGACCCAGTACTTC. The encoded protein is CASRNRQDKETQYF.

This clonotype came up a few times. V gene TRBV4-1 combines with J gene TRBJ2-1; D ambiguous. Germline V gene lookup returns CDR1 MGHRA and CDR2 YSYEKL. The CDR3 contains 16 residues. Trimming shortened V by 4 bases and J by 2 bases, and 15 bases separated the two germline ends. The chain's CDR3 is CASSPRAGNTYNEQFF. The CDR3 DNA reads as TGCGCCAGCAGCCCCCGGGCAGGCAATACCTACAATGAGCAGTTCTTC.

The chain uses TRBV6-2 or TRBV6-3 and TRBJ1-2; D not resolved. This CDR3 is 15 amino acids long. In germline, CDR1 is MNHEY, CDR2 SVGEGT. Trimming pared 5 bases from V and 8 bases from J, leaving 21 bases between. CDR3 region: CASSNLDGHSTGYTF. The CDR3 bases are TGTGCCAGCAGTAACCTGGACGGCCATTCTACGGGCTACACCTTC.

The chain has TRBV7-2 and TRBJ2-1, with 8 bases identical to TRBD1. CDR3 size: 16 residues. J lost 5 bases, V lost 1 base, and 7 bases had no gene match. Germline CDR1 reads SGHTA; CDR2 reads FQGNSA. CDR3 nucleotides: TGTGCCAGCAGCTTAGTACTGGGACAGGTAAACAATGAGCAGTTCTTC. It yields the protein CASSLVLGQVNNEQFF.

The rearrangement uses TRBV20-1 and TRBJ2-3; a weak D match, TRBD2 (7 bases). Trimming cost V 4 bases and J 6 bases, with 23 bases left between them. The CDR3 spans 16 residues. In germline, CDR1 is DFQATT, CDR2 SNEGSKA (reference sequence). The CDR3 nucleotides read TGCAGTGCTACTAAAGCGACTCAACGGGGGGCGGATACGCAGTATTTT. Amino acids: CSATKATQRGADTQYF.

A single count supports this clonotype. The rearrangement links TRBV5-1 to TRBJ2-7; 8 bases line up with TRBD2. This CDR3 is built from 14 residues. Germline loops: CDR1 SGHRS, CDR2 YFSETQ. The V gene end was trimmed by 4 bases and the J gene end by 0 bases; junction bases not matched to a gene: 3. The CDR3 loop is CASSARGDSYEQYF. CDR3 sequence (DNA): TGCGCCAGCAGCGCGCGGGGGGACTCCTACGAGCAGTACTTC.